This TCR beta chain emerged from a study of CD8 T cells in Susac syndrome. Findings and caveats of the study: Acknowledgment was made by the study that its TCR sequencing and HLA analysis involved a relatively small number of individuals.

Reverse transcription of roughly 0.5 to 1 ug RNA was performed with random hexamers. TCRdb re-derived calls from the immunoSEQ multiplex PCR reads in MiXCR, one entry per CDR3 protein. This sample yields some 140,000 distinct CDR3 sequences, of which over 90% are seen a single time; under 0.2% belongs to the top ten. The study sequenced TCR beta in blood CD8+ and CD4+ T cells. Turning to this clonotype: Its specificity is unknown.

This CDR3 comprises 17 residues. After removal of 0 bases from V and 0 bases from J, the junction contained 6 bases not matched to a gene. CDR1 DFQATT and CDR2 SNEGSKA come from the germline V gene (reference sequence). The rearrangement joins TRBV20-1 to TRBJ2-3; 10 positions match TRBD2. Specimen: CD8+ T cells from PBMCs. The receptor comes from a human donor with Susac syndrome. The DNA of the CDR3 is TGCAGTGCTAGAGAAAGCCCGGGACTAGCGAGCACAGATACGCAGTATTTT. Translation gives CSARESPGLASTDTQYF.